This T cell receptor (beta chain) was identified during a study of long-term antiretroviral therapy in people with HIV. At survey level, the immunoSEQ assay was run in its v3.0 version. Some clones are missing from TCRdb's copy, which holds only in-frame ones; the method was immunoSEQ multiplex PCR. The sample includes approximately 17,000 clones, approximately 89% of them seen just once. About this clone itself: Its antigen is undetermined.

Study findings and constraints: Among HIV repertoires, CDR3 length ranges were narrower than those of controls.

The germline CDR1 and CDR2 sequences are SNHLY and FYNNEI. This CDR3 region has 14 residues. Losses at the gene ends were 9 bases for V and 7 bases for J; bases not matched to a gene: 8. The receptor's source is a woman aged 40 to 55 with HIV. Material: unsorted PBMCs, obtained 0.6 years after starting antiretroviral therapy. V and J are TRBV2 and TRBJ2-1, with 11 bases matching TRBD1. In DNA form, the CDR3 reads TGTGCCAGTAACTGGGACAGGGGGTCAAATGAGCAGTTCTTC. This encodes CASNWDRGSNEQFF.